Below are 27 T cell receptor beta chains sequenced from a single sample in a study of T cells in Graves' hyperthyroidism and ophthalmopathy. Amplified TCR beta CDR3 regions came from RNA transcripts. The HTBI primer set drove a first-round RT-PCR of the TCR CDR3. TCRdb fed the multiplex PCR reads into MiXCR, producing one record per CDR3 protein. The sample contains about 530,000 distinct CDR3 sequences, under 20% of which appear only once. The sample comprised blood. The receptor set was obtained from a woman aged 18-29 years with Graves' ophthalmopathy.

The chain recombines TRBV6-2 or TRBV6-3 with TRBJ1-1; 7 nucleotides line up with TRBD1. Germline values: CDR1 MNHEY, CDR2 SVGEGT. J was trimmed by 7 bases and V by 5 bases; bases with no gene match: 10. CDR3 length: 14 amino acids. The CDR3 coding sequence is TGTGCCAGCAGTACGACAGGGAGAAACGGTGAAGCTTTCTTT. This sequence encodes CASSTTGRNGEAFF.

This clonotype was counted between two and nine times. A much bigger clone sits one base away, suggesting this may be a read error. As DNA, the CDR3 is TGTGCCAGCAGCTACGTAAATTCACCCCTCCACTTT. It encodes CASSYVNSPLHF. The chain uses TRBV7-9 and TRBJ1-6; D gene unclear. The V and J ends lost 4 bases and 7 bases respectively, with 5 bases between them. There are 12 residues in the CDR3. Germline values: CDR1 SEHNR, CDR2 FQNEAQ (reference sequence).

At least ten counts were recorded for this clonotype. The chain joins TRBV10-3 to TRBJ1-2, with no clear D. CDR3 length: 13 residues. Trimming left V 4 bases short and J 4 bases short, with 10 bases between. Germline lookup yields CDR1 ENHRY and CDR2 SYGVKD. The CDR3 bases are TGTGCCATCAGTGGGGTGGAACTCTATGGCTACACCTTC. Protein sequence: CAISGVELYGYTF.

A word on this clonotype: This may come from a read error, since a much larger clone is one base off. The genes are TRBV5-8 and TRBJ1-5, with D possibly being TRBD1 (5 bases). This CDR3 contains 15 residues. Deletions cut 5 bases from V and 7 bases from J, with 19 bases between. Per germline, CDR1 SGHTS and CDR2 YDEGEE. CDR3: CASSSGGRVNQPQHF. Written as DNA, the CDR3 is TGTGCCAGCAGTTCGGGCGGCAGGGTCAACCAGCCCCAGCATTTT.

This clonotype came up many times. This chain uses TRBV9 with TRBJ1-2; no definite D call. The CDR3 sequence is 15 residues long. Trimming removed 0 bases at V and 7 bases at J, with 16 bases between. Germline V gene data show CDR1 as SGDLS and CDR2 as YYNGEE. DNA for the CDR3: TGTGCCAGCAGCGTAGATAGAGAGGAGGGCGGTGGCTACACCTTC. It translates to CASSVDREEGGGYTF.

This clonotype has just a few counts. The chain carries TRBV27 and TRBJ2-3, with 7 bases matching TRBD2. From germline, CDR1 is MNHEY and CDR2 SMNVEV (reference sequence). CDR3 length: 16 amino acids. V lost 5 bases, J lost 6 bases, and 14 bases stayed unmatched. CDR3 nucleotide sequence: TGTGCCAGCAGTCCCTGGGGGGGAGGAGGTGAGGATACGCAGTATTTT. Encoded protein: CASSPWGGGGEDTQYF.

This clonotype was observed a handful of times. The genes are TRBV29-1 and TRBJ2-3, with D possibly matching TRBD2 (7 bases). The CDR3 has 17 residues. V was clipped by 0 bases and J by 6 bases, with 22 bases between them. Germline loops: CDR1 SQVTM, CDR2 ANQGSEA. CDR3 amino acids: CSVEDPQGRGGVDTQYF. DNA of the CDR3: TGCAGCGTTGAAGATCCTCAGGGGAGGGGAGGAGTCGATACGCAGTATTTT.

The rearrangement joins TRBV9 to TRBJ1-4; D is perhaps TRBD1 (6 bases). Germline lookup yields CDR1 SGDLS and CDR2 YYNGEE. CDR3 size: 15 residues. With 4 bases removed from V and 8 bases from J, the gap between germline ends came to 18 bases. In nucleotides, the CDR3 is TGTGCCAGCAGCCCTGACAGGTCCTTGGAGGAAAAACTGTTTTTT. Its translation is CASSPDRSLEEKLFF.

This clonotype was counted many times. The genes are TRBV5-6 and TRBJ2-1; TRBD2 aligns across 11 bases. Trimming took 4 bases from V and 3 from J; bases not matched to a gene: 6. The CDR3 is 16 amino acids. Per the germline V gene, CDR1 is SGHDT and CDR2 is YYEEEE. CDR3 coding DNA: TGTGCCAGCAGCCTTAGCGGGGGGGCGAACTACAATGAGCAGTTCTTC. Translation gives CASSLSGGANYNEQFF.

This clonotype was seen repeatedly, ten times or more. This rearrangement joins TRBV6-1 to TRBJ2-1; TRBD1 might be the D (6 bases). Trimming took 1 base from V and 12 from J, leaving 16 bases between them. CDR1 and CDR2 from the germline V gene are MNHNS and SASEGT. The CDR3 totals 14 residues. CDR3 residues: CASSEGTPVQGQFF. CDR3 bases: TGTGCCAGCAGTGAAGGGACACCGGTACAGGGGCAGTTCTTC.

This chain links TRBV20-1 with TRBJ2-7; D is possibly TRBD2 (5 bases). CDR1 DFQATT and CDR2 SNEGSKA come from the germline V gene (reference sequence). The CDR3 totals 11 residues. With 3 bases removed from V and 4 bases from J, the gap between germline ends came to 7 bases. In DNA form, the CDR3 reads TGCAGTGCTAGTCGGGGTTACGAGCAGTACTTC. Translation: CSASRGYEQYF.

For the CDR3, the DNA is TGTGCCTCCAGGTTCGCCGGTTATGGAGGGGGCTATGGCTACACCTTC. It yields the protein CASRFAGYGGGYGYTF. The chain joins TRBV30 to TRBJ1-2; TRBD1 might be the D (6 bases). The germline CDR1 and CDR2 sequences are GTSNPN and SVGIG (reference sequence). The CDR3 extends over 16 amino acids. Trimming removed 7 bases from V and 4 bases from J, with 25 bases in between.

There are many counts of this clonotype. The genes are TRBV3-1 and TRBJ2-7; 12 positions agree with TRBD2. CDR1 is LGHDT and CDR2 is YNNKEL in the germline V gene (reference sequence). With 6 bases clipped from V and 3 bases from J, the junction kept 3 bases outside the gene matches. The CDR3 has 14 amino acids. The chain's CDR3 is CASRTSGGHYEQYF. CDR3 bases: TGTGCCAGCAGAACTAGCGGGGGGCACTACGAGCAGTACTTC.

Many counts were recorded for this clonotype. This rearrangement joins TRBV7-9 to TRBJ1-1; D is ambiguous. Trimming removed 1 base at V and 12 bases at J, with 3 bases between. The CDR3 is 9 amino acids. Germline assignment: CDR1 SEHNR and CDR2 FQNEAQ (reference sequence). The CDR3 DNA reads TGTGCCAGCAGCTTAGGGACTTTCTTT. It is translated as CASSLGTFF. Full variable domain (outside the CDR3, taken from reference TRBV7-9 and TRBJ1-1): DTGVSQNPRHKITKRGQNVTFRCDPISEHNRLYWYRQTLGQGPEFLTYFQNEAQLEKSRLLSDRFSAERPKGSFSTLEIQRTEQGDSAMYLCASSLGTFFGQGTRLTVV.

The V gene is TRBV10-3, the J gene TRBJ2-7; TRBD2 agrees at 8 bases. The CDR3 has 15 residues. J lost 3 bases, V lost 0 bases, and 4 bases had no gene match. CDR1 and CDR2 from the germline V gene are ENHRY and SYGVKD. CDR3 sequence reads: CAISESGGTSYEQYF. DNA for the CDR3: TGTGCCATCAGTGAGTCGGGCGGGACTAGCTACGAGCAGTACTTC.

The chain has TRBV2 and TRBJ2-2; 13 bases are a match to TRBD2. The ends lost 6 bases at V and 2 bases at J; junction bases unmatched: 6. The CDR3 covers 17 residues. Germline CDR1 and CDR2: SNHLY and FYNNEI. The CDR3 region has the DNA TGTGCCAGCAGAGGGGGGACTAGCGGGGTAAACACCGGGGAGCTGTTTTTT. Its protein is CASRGGTSGVNTGELFF.

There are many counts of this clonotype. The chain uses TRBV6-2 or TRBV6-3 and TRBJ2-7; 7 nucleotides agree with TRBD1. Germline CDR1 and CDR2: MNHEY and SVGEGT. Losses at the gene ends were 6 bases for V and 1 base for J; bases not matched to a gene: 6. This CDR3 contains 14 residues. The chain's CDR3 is CASRSPGQSYEQYF. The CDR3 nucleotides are TGTGCCAGCAGATCCCCGGGACAGTCCTACGAGCAGTACTTC.

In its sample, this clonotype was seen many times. The DNA for the CDR3 is TGTGCCAGCAGTTTGACAGGGATAGACGCTGAAGCTTTCTTT. It yields the protein CASSLTGIDAEAFF. The chain has TRBV28 and TRBJ1-1, with 7 bases fitting TRBD1. Germline-derived CDR1 and CDR2 are MDHEN and SYDVKM. The CDR3 spans 14 residues. V lost 3 bases and J lost 6; bases outside the gene matches: 7. Full variable domain (rest looked up from reference TRBV28 and TRBJ1-1): DVKVTQSSRYLVKRTGEKVFLECVQDMDHENMFWYRQDPGLGLRLIYFSYDVKMKEKGDIPEGYSVSREKKERFSLILESASTNQTSMYLCASSLTGIDAEAFFGQGTRLTVV.

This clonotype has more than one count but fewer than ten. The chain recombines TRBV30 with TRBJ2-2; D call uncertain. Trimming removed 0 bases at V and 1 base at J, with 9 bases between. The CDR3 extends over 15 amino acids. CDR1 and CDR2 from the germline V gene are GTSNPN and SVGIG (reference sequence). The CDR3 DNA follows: TGTGCCTGGAGTGTCGAACTCCAGAACACCGGGGAGCTGTTTTTT. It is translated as CAWSVELQNTGELFF. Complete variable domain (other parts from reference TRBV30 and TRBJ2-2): SQTIHQWPATLVQPVGSPLSLECTVEGTSNPNLYWYRQAAGRGLQLLFYSVGIGQISSEVPQNLSASRPQDRQFILSSKKLLLSDSGFYLCAWSVELQNTGELFFGEGSRLTVL.

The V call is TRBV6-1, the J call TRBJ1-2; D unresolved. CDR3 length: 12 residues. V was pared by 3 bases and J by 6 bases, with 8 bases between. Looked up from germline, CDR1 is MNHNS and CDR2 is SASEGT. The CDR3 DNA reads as TGTGCCAGCAGTGACCGGGGTAATGGCTACACCTTC. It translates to CASSDRGNGYTF.

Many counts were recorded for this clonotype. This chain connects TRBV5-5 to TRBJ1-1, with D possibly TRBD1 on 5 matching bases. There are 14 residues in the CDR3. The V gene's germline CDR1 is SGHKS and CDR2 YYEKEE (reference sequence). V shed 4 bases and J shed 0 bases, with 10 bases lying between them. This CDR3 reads CASSPGLMNTEAFF. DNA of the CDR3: TGTGCCAGCAGCCCGGGACTTATGAACACTGAAGCTTTCTTT.

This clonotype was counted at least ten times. In DNA, the CDR3 is TGTGCCAGCACCCGAATTTTCCCCTCTTACAATGAGCAGTTCTTC. Its translation: CASTRIFPSYNEQFF. The chain employs TRBV28 and TRBJ2-1; D gene uncertain. This CDR3 contains 15 residues. Per the germline V gene, CDR1 is MDHEN and CDR2 is SYDVKM. V lost 7 bases and J lost 4, with 17 bases in between.

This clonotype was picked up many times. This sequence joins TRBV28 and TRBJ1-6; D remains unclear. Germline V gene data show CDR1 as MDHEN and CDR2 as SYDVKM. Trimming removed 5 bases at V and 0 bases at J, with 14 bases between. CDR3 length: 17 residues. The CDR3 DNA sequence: TGTGCCAGCAGTCCCTGGACGGTTAGCTCCTATAATTCACCCCTCCACTTT. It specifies CASSPWTVSSYNSPLHF.

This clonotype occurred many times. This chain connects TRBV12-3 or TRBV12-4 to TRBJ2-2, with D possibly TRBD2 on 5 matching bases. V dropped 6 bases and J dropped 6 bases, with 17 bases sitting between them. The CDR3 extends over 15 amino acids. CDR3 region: CASRFFGDLPGELFF. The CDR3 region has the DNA TGTGCCAGCAGGTTTTTCGGGGATCTCCCCGGGGAGCTGTTTTTT.

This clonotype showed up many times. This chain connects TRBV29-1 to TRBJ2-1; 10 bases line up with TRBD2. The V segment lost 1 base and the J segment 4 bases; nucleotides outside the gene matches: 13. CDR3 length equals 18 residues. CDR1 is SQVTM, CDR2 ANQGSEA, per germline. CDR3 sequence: CSVEALTAGGRTYNEQFF. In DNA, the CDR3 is TGCAGCGTTGAAGCCCTTACAGCGGGAGGGCGGACATACAATGAGCAGTTCTTC.

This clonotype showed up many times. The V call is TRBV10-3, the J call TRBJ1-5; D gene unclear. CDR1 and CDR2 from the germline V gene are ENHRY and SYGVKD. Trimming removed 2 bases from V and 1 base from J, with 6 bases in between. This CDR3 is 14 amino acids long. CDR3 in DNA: TGTGCCATCAGTGAGATAGGGAGCAATCAGCCCCAGCATTTT. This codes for CAISEIGSNQPQHF.

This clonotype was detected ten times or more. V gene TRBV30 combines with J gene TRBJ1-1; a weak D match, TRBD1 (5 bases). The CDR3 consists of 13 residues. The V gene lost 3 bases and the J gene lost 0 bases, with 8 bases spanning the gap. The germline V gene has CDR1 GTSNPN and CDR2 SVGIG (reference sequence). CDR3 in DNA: TGTGCCTGGAGGCAGGGCCTGAACACTGAAGCTTTCTTT. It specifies CAWRQGLNTEAFF.